This paragraph reports one TCR beta chain. Its antigen is unknown. TCRdb passed the reads through MiXCR, listing each CDR3 protein once. The table records roughly 280,000 distinct CDR3 sequences, roughly 10% of them present only once. The data stem from a study of T cell repertoires in cytomegalovirus infection. Whole-study context: CMV infection and matching HLA type were both indicated by public TCR beta signatures. Findings and limits, study-wide: Ex vivo, HLA-C-restricted CMV-specific TCR beta clonotypes prevailed over the rest of the response. Accumulated public TCR beta family frequency recognized individuals carrying CMV together with the relevant HLA.

With 6 bases removed from V and 7 bases from J, the gap between germline ends came to 21 bases. The CDR3 length is 15 residues. The sequenced material came from PBMCs. The source is a human donor in good health (CMV status not recorded). Some clones in this sample may be carry-over from other donors' samples. The chain has TRBV12-3 or TRBV12-4 and TRBJ1-2; tentatively, D is TRBD1 (5 bases). The CDR3 reads CASSPGTRVGPGYTF. CDR3 DNA sequence: TGTGCCAGCAGCCCCGGGACGAGGGTTGGCCCTGGCTACACCTTC.